The present entry profiles one TCR beta chain with its context. The specificity of this receptor is unknown. The record has no base qualities; no much larger clone is one base away. The library was made by the immunoSEQ multiplex PCR assay. The paper's data handling went like this. To diagnose cytomegalovirus status from the catalog of TCR beta chain sequences, a statistical classification framework was built. TCRdb took over this immuneACCESS table, retaining in-frame rearrangements with V and J assigned. Such tables are incomplete; in checked studies, under half of the missing clones stem from an unresolved V gene, and the remainder is unexplained. That table gives V, J and clone size, and the DNA gave D and trimming. The sample table lists fewer than 350,000 clones, 88% of them with a count of one. Together, the top ten hold approximately 0.95% of the sample. Trimming leaves V shorter by 2 bases and J shorter by 5 bases, with the junction holding 6 bases beyond the gene matches. CDR3 length: 16 amino acids, cysteine to phenylalanine. Just the 48-base CDR3 DNA is kept, in frame starting at base 1. Looking up the germline V gene (reference sequence) yields CDR1 MNHEY and CDR2 SMNVEV.

The entry originates in a study of cytomegalovirus exposure and HLA in healthy donors (dated by TCRdb to 2016 to 2017). For the wider study: According to a later analysis, the roughly 120 validation repertoires were produced on the same platform as the approximately 690 repertoires of the first cohort. The study was designed to test whether signatures of past pathogen exposure could be identified by cataloging public T cell receptors. Along with the roughly 670-subject first cohort, a separate validation cohort of over a hundred different subjects was used. To predict cytomegalovirus infection status, the study combined high-throughput TCR immunosequencing, statistical association of individual TCRs with disease status, and machine learning. What the study reported, not specific to this receptor: The classifier was reported to diagnose cytomegalovirus status with high specificity and sensitivity in both the original cohort and the validation cohort. The authors suggested that the approach could potentially be extended to other disease states and immunological phenotypes. In vitro tests confirmed that three of the cytomegalovirus-associated TCR beta chains recognize cytomegalovirus antigens. The study listed approximately 150 TCR beta chains as associated with cytomegalovirus. While some public TCRs were present in many individuals, most TCR sequences turned up only very rarely across donors. A later analysis lacked HLA typing for the validation cohort, so it scored co-occurrence in that cohort across all 110 or so repertoires. In a later analysis, TCRs clustered in the first cohort were found to also tend to co-occur in the 120 or so validation repertoires, with 94% of cluster scores above 0.

The donors were included in the validation cohort of roughly 130 subjects, a group kept apart from the roughly 690-subject first cohort. This clonotype originated in a woman under 30 in good health and CMV-seronegative. The sample comprised PBMCs. The receptor chain draws on TRBV27 and TRBJ1-5; 10 bases in the junction line up with TRBD1. This receptor carries the CDR3 CASSLAGTGAYQPQHF. The DNA sequence reads TGTGCCAGCAGTTTAGCCGGGACAGGGGCTTATCAGCCCCAGCATTTT.